These 6 T cell receptor beta chains were all obtained from the same sample, sequenced in a study of OX40 agonist ivuxolimab in advanced cancers. TCRdb's copy holds only in-frame clones and misses some; the assay was immunoSEQ multiplex PCR. The repertoire has 45,000 to 60,000 clones, around 79% of them found once; the top ten carry approximately 1.1%. The sequencing used CD4+ or CD8+ T cells sorted from blood, collected in a trial of the OX40 agonist ivuxolimab. These receptors were taken from an adult with an advanced solid tumor such as melanoma, head and neck, liver or kidney cancer.

The chain joins TRBV6-5 to TRBJ2-7; D not resolved. V lost 0 bases, J lost 2 bases, and 11 bases lay in between. This CDR3 spans 15 amino acids. The germline gives CDR1 MNHEY, CDR2 SVGAGI. The CDR3 coding sequence is TGTGCCAGCAGTTACTCGTCCGCCAGTCCCTACGAGCAGTACTTC. Its protein product is CASSYSSASPYEQYF.

The V and J genes are TRBV6-4 and TRBJ1-2; D remains ambiguous. The CDR3 contains 13 residues. Germline lookup yields CDR1 MRHNA and CDR2 SNTAGT. V was trimmed by 5 bases and J by 4 bases, leaving 11 bases between them. The CDR3 sequence: CASSPLPFYGYTF. As DNA, the CDR3 is TGTGCCAGCAGTCCCCTCCCCTTCTATGGCTACACCTTC.

V and J are TRBV5-1 and TRBJ2-5; 15 bases are shared with TRBD2. The CDR3 has 18 residues. Germline loops: CDR1 SGHRS, CDR2 YFSETQ. V gave up 2 bases and J gave up 4 bases; unmatched junction bases: 9. CDR3 sequence: CASSLSGTSGRFLETQYF. The DNA for the CDR3 is TGCGCCAGCAGCTTATCCGGGACTAGCGGGAGGTTTTTAGAGACCCAGTACTTC.

The chain uses TRBV11-3 and TRBJ2-1; TRBD2 matches 9 bases. The germline gives CDR1 SGHNT, CDR2 YENEEA. The junction had 0 bases not matched to a gene; V was cut back by 3 bases and J by 0 bases. This CDR3 spans 15 amino acids. CDR3 residues: CASSFSGGSYNEQFF. The CDR3 bases are TGTGCCAGCAGCTTTAGCGGGGGCTCCTACAATGAGCAGTTCTTC.

This clone appeared a single time. This chain joins TRBV2 and TRBJ2-7, with 10 bases identical to TRBD2. Germline V CDR1 and CDR2: SNHLY, FYNNEI. The CDR3 contains 15 residues. Trimming removed 6 bases from V and 2 bases from J; junction bases left unmatched: 7. CDR3 sequence reads: CASRGLAEGTYEQYF. As DNA, the CDR3 is TGTGCCAGCAGAGGACTAGCGGAGGGGACCTACGAGCAGTACTTC.

The chain has TRBV18 and TRBJ1-3; 7 bases agree with TRBD1. CDR3 length equals 17 residues. CDR1 and CDR2 (germline): KGHSH, LQKENI. J was trimmed by 1 base and V by 2 bases; bases with no gene match: 8. The CDR3 nucleotides are TGTGCCAGCTCACCAAACAGGGGCCCAACTTCTGGAAACACCATATATTTT. This gives the protein CASSPNRGPTSGNTIYF.